Below are 10 T cell receptor beta chains sequenced from a single sample in a study of shared clonotypes between healthy human individuals. TCRdb's copy holds only in-frame clones and misses some; the assay was immunoSEQ multiplex PCR. The profile covers 850,000 to 1,200,000 clones, with more than 60% appearing a single time and about 1.5% taken by the ten largest. Sequenced: memory CD4+ T cells sorted from blood. The subset: CD45RA-negative fraction. Receptors originate from a man aged 18-30 years in good health.

The rearrangement joins TRBV4-1 to TRBJ2-1; 12 bases map to TRBD2. CDR3 length: 15 residues. The V and J ends lost 5 bases and 4 bases, in that order; junction bases with no gene match: 3. The germline V gene has CDR1 MGHRA and CDR2 YSYEKL. The CDR3 loop is CASSGTSGGYNEQFF. CDR3 bases: TGCGCCAGCAGCGGAACTAGCGGGGGGTACAATGAGCAGTTCTTC.

The chain is built from TRBV10-3 and TRBJ1-1; TRBD1 aligns across 9 bases. With 3 bases clipped from V and 4 bases from J, the junction kept 6 bases outside the gene matches. Germline V gives CDR1 ENHRY, CDR2 SYGVKD. This CDR3 region has 15 residues. CDR3 region: CAISDSGTGSTEAFF. The CDR3 DNA reads as TGTGCCATCAGTGATTCCGGGACAGGGTCCACTGAAGCTTTCTTT.

The chain joins TRBV28 to TRBJ1-2; 8 positions agree with TRBD1. Trimming cost V 5 bases and J 0 bases; bases outside gene matches: 5. The CDR3 sequence is 15 residues long. The germline CDR1 and CDR2 sequences are MDHEN and SYDVKM. CDR3 nucleotides: TGTGCCAGCAGTCAGGGGGCAGACGCTAACTATGGCTACACCTTC. Encoded protein: CASSQGADANYGYTF.

The chain uses TRBV5-4 and TRBJ2-3, with a weak D call TRBD2 (5 bases). Germline loops: CDR1 SGHNT, CDR2 YYREEE (reference sequence). CDR3 length: 15 residues. The germline V and J ends were trimmed by 3 bases and 1 base, with 12 bases remaining between them. The DNA for the CDR3 is TGTGCCAGCAGCTCCGACCTGGGAGGCACAGATACGCAGTATTTT. Protein: CASSSDLGGTDTQYF.

The J gene is TRBJ1-1, the V gene TRBV7-2; D gene unclear. V lost 1 base and J lost 4, with 16 bases in between. Germline CDR1 reads SGHTA; CDR2 reads FQGNSA. The CDR3 totals 16 residues. DNA of the CDR3: TGTGCCAGCAGCTTAGAGGCCACATACGGGGTCACTGAAGCTTTCTTT. This translates into CASSLEATYGVTEAFF.

This sequence joins TRBV19 and TRBJ1-1, with TRBD1 matching 8 bases. Germline trimming cut 10 bases from V and 3 bases from J; bases unmatched to any gene: 7. Germline V gene lookup returns CDR1 LNHDA and CDR2 SQIVND (reference sequence). This CDR3 is built from 13 residues. Written as DNA, the CDR3 is TGTGCCACCAAGACAGGGGCGTACACTGAAGCTTTCTTT. It specifies CATKTGAYTEAFF.

For this clone: Possible read error: a much larger clone is one base away. V usage is TRBV7-2 and J usage is TRBJ2-5; TRBD1 agrees at 7 bases. The CDR3 covers 15 residues. Per germline, CDR1 SGHTA and CDR2 FQGNSA. V gave up 1 base and J gave up 1 base; unmatched junction bases: 3. The CDR3 nucleotides are TGTGCCAGCAGCTTAGGGGGACAGCCCCAAGAGACCCAGTACTTC. Translating gives CASSLGGQPQETQYF.

The chain combines TRBV11-2 with TRBJ2-2; D is uncertain. The V gene's germline CDR1 is SGHAT and CDR2 FQNNGV. V was pared by 2 bases and J by 2 bases, with 6 bases between. CDR3 length: 14 amino acids. The CDR3 reads CASSLIRNTGELFF. The CDR3 DNA is TGTGCCAGCAGCTTAATACGAAACACCGGGGAGCTGTTTTTT. The full variable domain, completed using reference TRBV11-2 and TRBJ2-2, is EAGVAQSPRYKIIEKRQSVAFWCNPISGHATLYWYQQILGQGPKLLIQFQNNGVVDDSQLPKDRFSAERLKGVDSTLKIQPAKLEDSAVYLCASSLIRNTGELFFGEGSRLTVL.

The chain joins TRBV6-5 to TRBJ2-4, with D possibly matching TRBD2 (5 bases). Germline V gives CDR1 MNHEY, CDR2 SVGAGI. V lost 6 bases and J 0 bases, leaving 12 bases between the germline ends. The CDR3 contains 15 residues. The CDR3 reads CASSPPGLAKNIQYF. CDR3 in DNA: TGTGCCAGCAGCCCCCCAGGACTAGCCAAAAACATTCAGTACTTC.

The chain is built from TRBV28 and TRBJ2-7; the match to TRBD2 covers 8 bases. Germline CDR1 MDHEN, CDR2 SYDVKM. There are 14 residues in the CDR3. J was trimmed by 1 base and V by 8 bases; bases with no gene match: 7. As DNA, the CDR3 is TGTGCCAGCGCACCGACTAGCGTTTCCTACGAGCAGTACTTC. It codes for CASAPTSVSYEQYF.